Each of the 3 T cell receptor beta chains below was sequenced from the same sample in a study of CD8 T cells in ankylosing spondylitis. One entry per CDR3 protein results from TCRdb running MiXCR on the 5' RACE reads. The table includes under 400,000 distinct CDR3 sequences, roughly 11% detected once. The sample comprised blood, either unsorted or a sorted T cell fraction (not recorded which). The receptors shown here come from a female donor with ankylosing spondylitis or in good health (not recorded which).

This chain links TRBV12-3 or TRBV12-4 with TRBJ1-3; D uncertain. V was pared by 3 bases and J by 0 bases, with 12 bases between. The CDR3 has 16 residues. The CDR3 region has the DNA TGTGCCAGCAGTTTGCGGCTAATGAACTCTGGAAACACCATATATTTT. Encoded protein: CASSLRLMNSGNTIYF.

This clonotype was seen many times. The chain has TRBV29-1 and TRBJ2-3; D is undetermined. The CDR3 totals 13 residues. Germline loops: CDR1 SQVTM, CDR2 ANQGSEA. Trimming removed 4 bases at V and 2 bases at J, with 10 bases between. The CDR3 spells CSVGGRVTDTQYF. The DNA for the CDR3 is TGCAGCGTTGGGGGTCGCGTCACAGATACGCAGTATTTT.

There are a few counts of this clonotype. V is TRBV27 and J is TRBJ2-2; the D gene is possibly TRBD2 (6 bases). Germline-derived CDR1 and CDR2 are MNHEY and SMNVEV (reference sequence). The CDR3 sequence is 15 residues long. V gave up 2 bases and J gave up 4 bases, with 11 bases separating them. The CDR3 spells CASSLMGGSTGELFF. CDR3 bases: TGTGCCAGCAGTTTAATGGGGGGTTCCACCGGGGAGCTGTTTTTT.